A selection of T cell receptor beta chains follows, all from one sample in a study of cytomegalovirus exposure and HLA in healthy donors. TCRdb keeps only in-frame clones here, not all; method: immunoSEQ multiplex PCR. This table has roughly 110,000 clones, less than 85% appearing once. The sample taken for sequencing was PBMCs. These receptors were obtained from a man aged 18-30 years in good health and CMV-seronegative. Both conserved end residues are part of each CDR3. The D gene is left open where the match is weak. Rows give clone size only sometimes, using once, few, many, or a class for an expanded clone.

TRBJ2-1 - few TRBV4-2 CASIGGLGGQFF TGTGCCAGCATCGGCGGGTTAGGGGGGCAGTTCTTC
TRBJ2-2 - - TRBV25-1 CASSATTGRTGELFF TGTGCCAGCAGTGCTACGACAGGGAGGACCGGGGAGCTGTTTTTT
TRBJ2-7 - few TRBV5-4 CASSWTPSYEQYF TGTGCCAGCAGCTGGACACCTTCCTACGAGCAGTACTTC
TRBJ2-2 - - TRBV10-3 CAIRLTEGRESLRELFF TGTGCCATCAGATTGACTGAGGGTCGGGAGAGTTTACGGGAGCTGTTTTTT
TRBJ1-1 - - TRBV6-6 CASTHRRGLNTEAFF TGTGCCAGCACCCATAGGCGGGGTTTGAACACTGAAGCTTTCTTT
TRBJ2-7 - - TRBV5-1 CASSSTPTYEQYF TGCGCCAGCAGCTCAACGCCTACCTACGAGCAGTACTTC
TRBJ1-1 TRBD1 - TRBV6-5 CASSSTGRNTEAFF TGTGCCAGCAGTTCGACAGGGAGGAACACTGAAGCTTTCTTT
TRBJ2-3 - - TRBV18 CASSERADTQYF TGTGCCAGCTCTGAACGAGCAGATACGCAGTATTTT
TRBJ2-5 TRBD1 - TRBV4-3 CASSQGRGRTGTQYF TGCGCCAGCAGCCAAGGTCGAGGAAGGACAGGGACCCAGTACTTC
TRBJ1-5 TRBD1 - TRBV5-1 CASSFDDRGNQPQHF TGCGCCAGCAGCTTCGACGACAGGGGGAATCAGCCCCAGCATTTT
TRBJ1-5 - - TRBV19 CASSPPLRDPQHF TGTGCCAGTAGTCCCCCACTCAGGGATCCCCAGCATTTT
TRBJ2-2 - - TRBV27 CASKGLVAGELFF TGTGCCAGCAAGGGACTGGTAGCCGGGGAGCTGTTTTTT
TRBJ1-5 TRBD1 few TRBV5-1 CASSSGGLNQPQHF TGCGCCAGCAGCTCAGGGGGTTTGAATCAGCCCCAGCATTTT
TRBJ2-7 TRBD1 few TRBV5-1 CASSLGGLTGYEQYF TGCGCCAGCAGCTTGGGTGGCCTGACAGGGTATGAGCAGTACTTC
TRBJ1-3 - - TRBV9 CASSVVDSGFGSGNTIYF TGTGCCAGCAGCGTAGTGGACAGTGGCTTCGGGTCTGGAAACACCATATATTTT